A selection of T cell receptor beta chains follows, all from one sample in a study of blood T cell repertoires in COVID-19. TCRdb's table, derived via immunoSEQ multiplex PCR, lists solely in-frame clones and lacks some. Among 270,000 or so clones listed, 89% were seen once. The sample was peripheral blood. All receptors come from a woman between 40 and 55 years old who had recovered from COVID-19. CDR3s include the opening cysteine and the closing phenylalanine or tryptophan. A D gene is named only where the DNA matches it firmly. Size is omitted from some rows. Given values are once, few, many or a class for expanded clones.

size	V	J	D	DNA	CDR3
.	TRBV29-1	TRBJ2-1	.	TGCAGCGTTGTATTCCGGCGGGATCAAGGTGAGCAGTTCTTC	CSVVFRRDQGEQFF
.	TRBV19	TRBJ2-1	TRBD2	TGTGCCAGTAGTATTCAAGGCGGGAGCTCCTACAATGAGCAGTTCTTC	CASSIQGGSSYNEQFF
.	TRBV19	TRBJ2-3	TRBD2	TGTGCCAGTAGTGGCCGGGAGGGCACAGATACGCAGTATTTT	CASSGREGTDTQYF
.	TRBV3-1/TRBV3-2	TRBJ2-1	TRBD2	TGTGCCAGCAGCCAAGGGGAGGGAGGGCCTCCTTATGAGCAGTTCTTC	CASSQGEGGPPYEQFF
.	TRBV5-1	TRBJ2-1	TRBD2	TGCGCCAGCAGCTTCCTAGCGGGAGGGGCCTCGGATAGCTCCTACAATGAGCAGTTCTTC	CASSFLAGGASDSSYNEQFF
.	TRBV5-1	TRBJ1-5	.	TGCGCCAGCAGCTTGGGCGGGGGAAACGATCAGCCCCAGCATTTT	CASSLGGGNDQPQHF
.	TRBV16	TRBJ2-5	TRBD2	TGTGCCAGCAGCAGTGGGACTAGCGGCACCTCGTACCAAGAGACCCAGTACTTC	CASSSGTSGTSYQETQYF
.	TRBV6-5	TRBJ2-3	.	TGTGCCAGCAGTTACCGGAGCGACGGTACGCAGTATTTT	CASSYRSDGTQYF
.	TRBV19	TRBJ2-7	TRBD1	TGTGCCAGTAGTATGTCGGACAGGCCGTACGAGCAGTACTTC	CASSMSDRPYEQYF
.	TRBV6-5	TRBJ2-7	TRBD2	TGTGCCAGCAGTTACAAGGCGGGAGGGCCGTACGAGCAGTACTTC	CASSYKAGGPYEQYF
.	TRBV15	TRBJ2-7	.	TGTGCCACCAGCAGATCTGGAGGGCCCGACTACGAGCAGTACTTC	CATSRSGGPDYEQYF
.	TRBV7-3	TRBJ2-6	TRBD1	TGTGCCAGCAGCTTAACGACAGGGCCAGGTGACTCTGGGGCCAACGTCCTGACTTTC	CASSLTTGPGDSGANVLTF
.	TRBV9	TRBJ2-7	.	TGTGCCAGCAGCGTAACAGGTTCCTCCTACGAGCAGTACTTC	CASSVTGSSYEQYF
.	TRBV3-1/TRBV3-2	TRBJ1-1	.	TGTGCCAGCAGCCCCCCAATGATCCAGACTGAAGCTTTCTTT	CASSPPMIQTEAFF
once	TRBV11-2	TRBJ2-2	TRBD2	TGTGCCAGCAGCTCAGAAGGACTAGCGGCCGGGGAGCTGTTTTTT	CASSSEGLAAGELFF
.	TRBV12-5	TRBJ1-2	TRBD1	TGTGCTAGTGGGCACCAGACAGGGTATGGCTACACCTTC	CASGHQTGYGYTF
.	TRBV7-2	TRBJ1-2	.	TGTGCCAGCAGCTTAGGGGGGGGCACTGGCTACACCTTC	CASSLGGGTGYTF
.	TRBV15	TRBJ2-7	.	TGTGCCACCAGCAGATCTGGCCTTAGTTCGACGGACACCTTCTACGAGCAGTACTTC	CATSRSGLSSTDTFYEQYF
once	TRBV7-2	TRBJ2-3	.	TGTGCCAGCAGCCCTGGACTAATCTTCACAGATACGCAGTATTTT	CASSPGLIFTDTQYF
.	TRBV5-8	TRBJ2-7	TRBD2	TGTGCCAGCAGCTTGAGGGGTAGCGGGAGGGCCTACGAGCAGTACTTC	CASSLRGSGRAYEQYF